The rows below give T cell receptor beta chains drawn from one sample of a study of control samples from healthy donors and cancer patients. Sequenced by immunoSEQ multiplex PCR; TCRdb stores in-frame clones only, minus some. The sample lists 180,000 or so clones, roughly nine tenths seen once, with more than 1.3% in the top ten. The sample comprised blood. The receptors come from a woman under 40 in good health. Each CDR3 is given with its conserved first and last residue. The D gene is left open where the match is weak. Where a row states a size, it is once, few, many or the class of an expanded clone; other rows omit it.

TRBV23-1	-	TRBJ2-5	-	TGCGCCAGCAGTCGGGGGGGGGCAGGCGAGACCCAGTACTTC	CASSRGGAGETQYF
TRBV5-1	-	TRBJ2-2	once	TGCGCCAGCAGCTTGTTTCAGGGGGGCGCGAACACCGGGGAGCTGTTTTTT	CASSLFQGGANTGELFF
TRBV15	-	TRBJ1-4	-	TGTGCCACCAGCAGAGATCAGGGGTCTAATGAAAAACTGTTTTTT	CATSRDQGSNEKLFF
TRBV27	TRBD1	TRBJ1-2	-	TGTGCCAGCACCTTGACAGGGGGCGGGAGCTACACCTTC	CASTLTGGGSYTF
TRBV11-2	TRBD1	TRBJ1-4	few	TGTGCCAGCAGCTTAGGGGCCAGGGGGGAAAAACTGTTTTTT	CASSLGARGEKLFF
TRBV2	TRBD1	TRBJ1-2	-	TGTGCCAGCACTTGGACAGGGGAGTATGGCTACACCTTC	CASTWTGEYGYTF
TRBV6-5	-	TRBJ1-2	-	TGTGCCAGCAGCTCCTCCAATGGAAACTATGGCTACACCTTC	CASSSSNGNYGYTF
TRBV19	-	TRBJ1-4	once	TGTGCCAGTAGTATAGATCCGGCAACTAATGAAAAACTGTTTTTT	CASSIDPATNEKLFF
TRBV18	TRBD1	TRBJ1-2	-	TGTGCCAGCTCAACGGACAGGGCTTACTATGGCTACACCTTC	CASSTDRAYYGYTF
TRBV5-4	TRBD1	TRBJ1-1	-	TGTGCCAGCAGCTTGGCCCCGGGACAGGGGTACACTGAAGCTTTCTTT	CASSLAPGQGYTEAFF
TRBV7-9	TRBD1	TRBJ1-1	-	TGTGCCAGCAGCCAGGACAGGGGGATTACTGAAGCTTTCTTT	CASSQDRGITEAFF
TRBV28	-	TRBJ2-3	-	TGTGCCAGCAGTTTAACCACAGATACGCAGTATTTT	CASSLTTDTQYF
TRBV11-2	-	TRBJ2-7	-	TGTGCCAGCAGCTTGACCCTCTCCTACGAGCAGTACTTC	CASSLTLSYEQYF
TRBV7-9	TRBD2	TRBJ2-1	-	TGTGCCAGCAGCGAGACTAGCGGGAGGGCCCTTGAGCAGTTCTTC	CASSETSGRALEQFF
TRBV9	TRBD2	TRBJ2-1	once	TGTGCCAGCAGCGCCGGGACTAGCGGGGACAATGAGCAGTTCTTC	CASSAGTSGDNEQFF
TRBV11-2	-	TRBJ2-1	-	TGTGCCAGCAGCTTGGATAGCGGCAGATACAATGAGCAGTTCTTC	CASSLDSGRYNEQFF
TRBV9	TRBD1	TRBJ1-1	-	TGTGCCAGCAGCGTAATCGGGACAGGGGGGACTGAAGCTTTCTTT	CASSVIGTGGTEAFF
TRBV27	TRBD1	TRBJ2-1	-	TGTGCCAGCAGTTTACAGGGGGCCTACAATGAGCAGTTCTTC	CASSLQGAYNEQFF
TRBV3-1/TRBV3-2	-	TRBJ1-1	-	TGTGCCAGCAGCCAAGATCGACAGTTGGGGTCTGAAGCTTTCTTT	CASSQDRQLGSEAFF
TRBV19	-	TRBJ2-2	-	TGTGCCAGTACATGGGGGCCCGGGGAGCTGTTTTTT	CASTWGPGELFF
TRBV6-5	-	TRBJ2-2	-	TGTGCCAGCAGTTATTTACGGGCCGGGGAGCTGTTTTTT	CASSYLRAGELFF
TRBV5-4	TRBD2	TRBJ2-7	-	TGTGCCAGCAGCTTGGGTGGACTAGCTTCCTACGAGCAGTACTTC	CASSLGGLASYEQYF
TRBV5-4	TRBD2	TRBJ2-1	-	TGTGCCAGCAGCAGACTAGCGGGGGGTACGAATGAGCAGTTCTTC	CASSRLAGGTNEQFF
TRBV5-1	TRBD2	TRBJ2-1	few	TGCGCCAGCAGCCCCCGGACTAGCGGGAGTACCTCCTACAATGAGCAGTTCTTC	CASSPRTSGSTSYNEQFF
TRBV11-1	-	TRBJ2-3	-	TGTGCCAGCAGCTTAAACCCAGGGGGCACAGATACGCAGTATTTT	CASSLNPGGTDTQYF
TRBV5-1	-	TRBJ1-3	-	TGCGCCAGCAGCTTGGGAGGCTCTGGAAACACCATATATTTT	CASSLGGSGNTIYF
TRBV24-1	TRBD1	TRBJ2-3	-	TGTGCCACCAGTGATCGTGGGACAGGGGGCGAAGGTACGCAGTATTTT	CATSDRGTGGEGTQYF
TRBV28	TRBD1	TRBJ2-7	-	TGTGCCAGCAGTTTATGGGGGGACAGGGGTTATGAGCAGTACTTC	CASSLWGDRGYEQYF
TRBV7-2	TRBD2	TRBJ2-1	-	TGTGCCAGCAGCTTAGGTCGCGGGAGGGCCTACAATGAGCAGTTCTTC	CASSLGRGRAYNEQFF
TRBV24-1	-	TRBJ1-5	-	TGTGCCACCAGTGATTTGTATACAGGGCCATTCAATCAGCCCCAGCATTTT	CATSDLYTGPFNQPQHF
TRBV5-6	-	TRBJ2-7	once	TGTGCCAGCAGCTTGTCCCCCTACGAGCAGTACTTC	CASSLSPYEQYF
TRBV5-1	-	TRBJ2-3	-	TGCGCCAGCAGCTTGGAAAAGGGGGTCGGCACAGATACGCAGTATTTT	CASSLEKGVGTDTQYF
TRBV19	-	TRBJ1-4	-	TGTGCCAGTAGTAACTTGGATAATGAAAAACTGTTTTTT	CASSNLDNEKLFF
TRBV6-2/TRBV6-3	TRBD1	TRBJ1-4	-	TGTGCCAGCAGTTACTCCGAGACAGGGGGCGAAAAACTGTTTTTT	CASSYSETGGEKLFF
TRBV7-9	-	TRBJ1-4	few	TGTGCCAGCAGCTTATCCACAACTAATGAAAAACTGTTTTTT	CASSLSTTNEKLFF
TRBV7-2	-	TRBJ1-2	-	TGTGCCAGCAGCGCCGACGGGAACTATGGCTACACCTTC	CASSADGNYGYTF
TRBV24-1	TRBD1	TRBJ2-1	-	TGTGCCACCAGTGATAGGGACAGGGTCTACAATGAGCAGTTCTTC	CATSDRDRVYNEQFF
TRBV1	-	TRBJ1-4	-	TGCACCAGCCCCAAGGGGGCAGGAGCTAATGAAAAACTGTTTTTT	CTSPKGAGANEKLFF
TRBV3-1/TRBV3-2	-	TRBJ2-1	-	TGTGCCAGCAGCCAAGCTAACAGCGCGTACAATGAGCAGTTCTTC	CASSQANSAYNEQFF
TRBV5-1	TRBD2	TRBJ2-5	-	TGCGCCAGTGGGCGGGAGGGTTTAGAGACCCAGTACTTC	CASGREGLETQYF
TRBV9	TRBD1	TRBJ2-6	-	TGTGCCAGCAGCGGACAGGGCCACTCTGGGGCCAACGTCCTGACTTTC	CASSGQGHSGANVLTF
TRBV6-2/TRBV6-3	-	TRBJ1-4	-	TGTGCCAGCAGTTACAGTGGGGAATTCGGTGAAAAACTGTTTTTT	CASSYSGEFGEKLFF
TRBV7-3	TRBD1	TRBJ2-7	-	TGTGCCAGCTCCCGGGACAGGGACTACGAGCAGTACTTC	CASSRDRDYEQYF
TRBV11-2	-	TRBJ1-1	-	TGTGCCAGCAGCTTAGATCTGGCGGTGAACACTGAAGCTTTCTTT	CASSLDLAVNTEAFF
TRBV4-1	-	TRBJ1-4	once	TGCGCCAGCAGCCAATTTCCTCAGGGATCGGCTGAAAAACTGTTTTTT	CASSQFPQGSAEKLFF
TRBV25-1	TRBD1	TRBJ1-1	-	TGTGCCAGCAGTGGGGGGACAGTAAACACTGAAGCTTTCTTT	CASSGGTVNTEAFF
TRBV2	TRBD1	TRBJ2-3	-	TGTGCCAGCAGTGGCCAGGGGGTCCCCACAGATACGCAGTATTTT	CASSGQGVPTDTQYF
TRBV28	-	TRBJ1-2	-	TGTGCCAGCAGTTTCAGACACTCGGGCTACACCTTC	CASSFRHSGYTF
TRBV18	TRBD1	TRBJ1-1	-	TGTGCCAGCTCACCACTGGGACAGGGGGCCACTGAAGCTTTCTTT	CASSPLGQGATEAFF
TRBV27	-	TRBJ1-3	-	TGTGCCAGCAGTCCCAAGGGCCTCTCTGGAAACACCATATATTTT	CASSPKGLSGNTIYF
TRBV5-6	TRBD2	TRBJ2-7	-	TGTGCCAGCAGCTCGGTACTAGCGGGCGAGCAGTACTTC	CASSSVLAGEQYF
TRBV7-2	TRBD2	TRBJ2-1	-	TGTGCCAGCAGCTTTAAGGGACTAGCGGGAGGCCATGAGCAGTTCTTC	CASSFKGLAGGHEQFF
TRBV11-3	TRBD2	TRBJ2-3	-	TGTGCCAGCAGCTCGGGACTAGCGGGAGGTGCAGATACGCAGTATTTT	CASSSGLAGGADTQYF
TRBV19	TRBD1	TRBJ1-1	-	TGTGCCAGTAGTAACCTAGGGGGCGCGAACACTGAAGCTTTCTTT	CASSNLGGANTEAFF
TRBV5-1	-	TRBJ1-2	-	TGCGCCAGCAGCTGGGGGCCCGCTAACTATGGCTACACCTTC	CASSWGPANYGYTF
TRBV4-2	-	TRBJ2-1	once	TGTGCCAGCAGCCAAGATGGACCTAGCGATGAGCAGTTCTTC	CASSQDGPSDEQFF
TRBV5-5	-	TRBJ2-1	-	TGTGCCAGCGGCTTTCGCGAAGTGGGGGCGAATGAGCAGTTCTTC	CASGFREVGANEQFF
TRBV6-1	TRBD1	TRBJ1-3	-	TGTGCCACGACAGGGTCTGGAAACACCATATATTTT	CATTGSGNTIYF